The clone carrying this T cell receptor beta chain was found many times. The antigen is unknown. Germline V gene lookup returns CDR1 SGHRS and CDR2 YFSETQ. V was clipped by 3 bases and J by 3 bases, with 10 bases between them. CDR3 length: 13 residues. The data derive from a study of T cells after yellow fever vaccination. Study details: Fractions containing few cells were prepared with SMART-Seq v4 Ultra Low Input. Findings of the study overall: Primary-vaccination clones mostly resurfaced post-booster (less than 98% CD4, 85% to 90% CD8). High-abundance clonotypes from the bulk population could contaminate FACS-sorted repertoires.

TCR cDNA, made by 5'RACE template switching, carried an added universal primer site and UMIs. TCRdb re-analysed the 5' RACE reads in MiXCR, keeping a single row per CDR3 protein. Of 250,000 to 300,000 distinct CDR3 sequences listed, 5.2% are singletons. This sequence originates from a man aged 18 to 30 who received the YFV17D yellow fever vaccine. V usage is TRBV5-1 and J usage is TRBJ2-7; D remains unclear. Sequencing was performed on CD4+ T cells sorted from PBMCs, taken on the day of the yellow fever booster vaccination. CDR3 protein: CASSSGSLYEQYF. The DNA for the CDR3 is TGCGCCAGCAGCTCCGGGTCCCTCTACGAGCAGTACTTC.